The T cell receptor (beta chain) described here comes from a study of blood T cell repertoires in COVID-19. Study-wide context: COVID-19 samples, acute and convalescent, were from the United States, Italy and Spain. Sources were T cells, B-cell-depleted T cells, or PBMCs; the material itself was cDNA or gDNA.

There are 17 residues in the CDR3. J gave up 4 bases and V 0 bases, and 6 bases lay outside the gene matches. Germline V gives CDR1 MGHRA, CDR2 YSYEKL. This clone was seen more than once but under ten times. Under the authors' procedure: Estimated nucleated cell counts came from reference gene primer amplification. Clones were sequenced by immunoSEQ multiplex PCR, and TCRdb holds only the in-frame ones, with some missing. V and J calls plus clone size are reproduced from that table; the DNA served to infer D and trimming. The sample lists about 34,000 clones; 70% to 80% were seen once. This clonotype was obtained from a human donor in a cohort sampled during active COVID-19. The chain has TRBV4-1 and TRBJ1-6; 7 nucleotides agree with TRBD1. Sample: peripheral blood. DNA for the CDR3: TGCGCCAGCAGCCAAGATGCGGGACAGAATTATAATTCACCCCTCCACTTT. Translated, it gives CASSQDAGQNYNSPLHF.